The clone carrying this T cell receptor (delta chain) has a handful of counts. Antigen unknown. Vdelta1+ thymocyte sorts reached between about 96% and 99.6% purity. Extracted RNA was reverse transcribed into cDNA. Multiplex PCR used pooled V-gene forward primers and a constant-region reverse primer to amplify CDR3s. With CATT, TCRdb re-called clones from the multiplex PCR reads. The sample lists about 55,000 delta-chain clones, approximately 15% occurring once. These data belong to a study of Vδ1+ human thymocytes. Overall study results and limits: Thymic TRG and TRD repertoires appeared highly polyclonal. Unlike peripheral blood Vdelta1+ controls, thymic delta-chain sequences included around 18% Vdelta2 and few Vdelta3. Donors shared many TRG clonotypes but few TRD clonotypes.

This CDR3 spans 20 amino acids. The V and J ends lost 3 bases and 4 bases respectively, with 30 bases between them. Germline CDR1 TSWWSYY, CDR2 QGS. The sequenced sample consisted of Vdelta1+ gamma-delta thymocytes from the thymus. Subset described: FACS-sorted CD3+ TCRalphabeta- TCRVdelta1+ TCRVdelta2- thymocytes. The V gene is TRDV1, the J gene TRDJ1; TRDD2 is a possible D gene (9 bases). The sequence derives from a boy less than two years old who had congenital heart surgery. The CDR3 region is CALGDPSYQGLRTGGDKLIF. The DNA for the CDR3 is TGTGCTCTTGGGGACCCTTCCTACCAGGGACTTCGTACTGGGGGCGATAAACTCATCTTT.